This TCR beta chain emerged from a study of T cells in Graves' hyperthyroidism and ophthalmopathy (dated by TCRdb to the late 2010s). Turning to the overall study: To identify distinguishing TCR V-J signatures, a discovery cohort of about 100 patients was used, comprising 43 with Graves' ophthalmopathy and approximately 57 with stable Graves' hyperthyroidism. An independent validation cohort of 18 to 20 hyperthyroidism patients and about 16 patients who later progressed to ophthalmopathy tested prospective prediction of ophthalmopathy. For training and testing, the 100 or so patients in the discovery cohort were randomly divided in a 7:3 ratio. The study also compared thyroid tissue and blood T-cell repertoires from five or six Graves' hyperthyroidism patients. Once sampling was done, hyperthyroidism patients were given methimazole at a starting dose of 30 mg daily, whereas ophthalmopathy patients were given high-dose intravenous methylprednisolone. According to the paper, TCR Vbeta CDR3 sequencing was carried out on 135 peripheral blood samples, which came from 40 to 45 ophthalmopathy, 75 or so hyperthyroidism and roughly 17 progressor patients. Summary of the overall study and its limitations: Ophthalmopathy was separated from stable hyperthyroidism by a 13 V-J signature model, with 87.88% sensitivity and roughly 81% specificity obtained in cross-validation and 80%/75% obtained in testing. In validation, progression to ophthalmopathy was predicted by the model with 70% to 71% sensitivity and 72% to 80% specificity, a median of about 6.8 months before onset. Sample size was not statistically predetermined, and investigators were not blinded to group allocation. Most expanded thyroid clonotypes (frequency above 0.001) were also detected in blood, a finding suggesting that blood repertoires may reflect thyroid immune responses.

The junction carries 9 bases between V and J, which are trimmed by 0 bases and 4 bases respectively. According to the germline V gene (reference sequence), CDR1 reads DFQATT and CDR2 reads SNEGSKA. From cysteine to phenylalanine, the CDR3 is 13 amino acids long. Only the CDR3 region is kept as DNA, spanning 39 bases read in frame from base 1. Amplification of TCR beta CDR3 regions was carried out from RNA transcripts. A first-round RT-PCR of the TCR CDR3 used the HTBI primer set with the Qiagen OneStep RT-PCR kit. Libraries were constructed in a second round of multiplex PCR, after which size selection and purification were performed. Paired-end sequencing of the libraries was performed with 100 bp reads on an Illumina HiSeq2000. Per the original workflow: Raw data were processed with SOAPnuke, discarding reads with adapters, uncalled bases, mean Phred below 15, or no exact constant-primer or identifier match. COPE v1.2.5 was used to merge the high-quality paired reads, and each unique nucleotide sequence was defined as a clonotype. MiTCR v1.1 was used to align clonotypes to the IMGT TRBV, TRBD and TRBJ reference segments. The analysis was restricted to V-J combinations with a frequency above 0.0001, which together covered 99% to 99.2% of the repertoires. The TCS score was defined as the ratio of F50 (clonal expansion) to E x V (chaos), calculated using BLOSUM62-based TCRdist between CDR3 peptides within each V-J. Welch's t-statistics and random forest reduced 500 to 550 V-J features to about 12, which were used in a naive Bayes classifier (R e1071). Thyroid-blood repertoire similarity was quantified with the Morisita-Horn index. TCRdb reran the public reads through fastp at Q25 and MiXCR, keeping productive beta chains. Duplicate CDR3 protein sequences are folded into a single record with the most common DNA and genes. The V and J calls reflect TCRdb's pipeline rather than the authors' work. Within this sample are 550,000 to 600,000 distinct CDR3 sequences, with 40% to 55% of them counted one time only. The biggest ten clones account for 15% to 20% of the sample.

Exclusion was applied to patients with uncontrolled infections, other autoimmune diseases, pregnancy or lactation. Diagnoses were based on clinical symptoms, serum thyroxine and TRAb, thyroid ultrasound and orbital computed tomography. Trizol reagent was used to extract total RNA, and RNA quality was then checked on an Agilent 2100 Bioanalyzer. This clonotype was seen at least ten times. Which antigen it targets is not known. Per-base quality was not reported, and no clone a single base away is much larger than it. The clonotype comes from an adult woman with Graves' disease, either hyperthyroidism or ophthalmopathy (not recorded which). The specimen sequenced was peripheral blood or thyroid tissue (not recorded which). The chain joins TRBV20-1 to TRBJ1-2, with the identity of the D gene unclear. The encoded CDR3 is CSARDLHSYGYTF. The nucleotide sequence reads as follows: TGCAGTGCTAGAGATCTACATTCCTATGGCTACACCTTC.